The next 9 T cell receptor beta chains were all read from a single sample in a study of T cell responses to AZD1222 COVID-19 vaccine. Method: immunoSEQ multiplex PCR; TCRdb's copy keeps in-frame clones and lacks some. This sample has approximately 120,000 clones, with roughly nine tenths found just once. The sample in question was peripheral blood, obtained on day 0 of AZD1222 vaccination. These receptors were obtained from an adult in good health.

CDR3 sequence: CASSLFRGQGYEQYF. In nucleotides, the CDR3 is TGTGCCAGCAGCCTTTTCAGGGGGCAAGGCTACGAGCAGTACTTC. The chain joins TRBV6-5 to TRBJ2-7; TRBD1 agrees at 8 bases. The CDR3 contains 15 residues. Germline CDR1 reads MNHEY; CDR2 reads SVGAGI. The V segment lost 6 bases and the J segment 3 bases; nucleotides outside the gene matches: 10.

CDR3 amino acids: CASSHIKGGEQYF. The CDR3 nucleotides are TGTGCCAGCAGTCATATTAAGGGGGGCGAGCAGTACTTC. The chain combines TRBV6-2 or TRBV6-3 with TRBJ2-7, with D possibly being TRBD1 or TRBD2 (6 bases each). The CDR3 spans 13 residues. The germline V gene encodes CDR1 MNHEY and CDR2 SVGEGT. V was trimmed by 5 bases and J by 6 bases, leaving 14 bases between them.

This clone was seen just once. This chain joins TRBV28 and TRBJ2-5; D is ambiguous. The germline gives CDR1 MDHEN, CDR2 SYDVKM. This CDR3 spans 15 amino acids. V lost 4 bases, J lost 5 bases, and 17 bases lay in between. The CDR3 is CASSSLVGRAETQYF. In nucleotides, the CDR3 is TGTGCCAGCAGTTCCTTAGTTGGACGGGCGGAGACCCAGTACTTC.

This chain uses TRBV5-6 with TRBJ1-1; D is possibly TRBD1 (6 bases). V was clipped by 4 bases and J by 1 base, with 20 bases between them. CDR3 length: 17 residues. Germline lookup yields CDR1 SGHDT and CDR2 YYEEEE. The chain's CDR3 is CASSLPLRGRTNTEAFF. CDR3 sequence (DNA): TGTGCCAGCAGCCTACCCCTCAGGGGTCGCACGAACACTGAAGCTTTCTTT.

The V gene is TRBV29-1, the J gene TRBJ2-2; 7 bases are shared with TRBD2. In germline, CDR1 is SQVTM, CDR2 ANQGSEA. The V and J ends lost 5 bases and 5 bases, in that order; junction bases with no gene match: 5. The CDR3 is made up of 13 amino acids. CDR3 region: CSVPLGGTGELFF. The CDR3 DNA is TGCAGCGTTCCACTGGGGGGGACCGGGGAGCTGTTTTTT.

The rearrangement joins TRBV19 to TRBJ1-1, with D perhaps TRBD1 (6 bases). Germline V lookup: CDR1 LNHDA, CDR2 SQIVND (reference sequence). There are 12 residues in the CDR3. Trimming pared 1 base from V and 11 bases from J, leaving 11 bases between. Here the CDR3 DNA reads TGTGCCAGTAGTATAGTTGGGGGCGAGGCTTTCTTT. As protein: CASSIVGGEAFF. The full variable domain, rest sourced from reference TRBV19 and TRBJ1-1, is DGGITQSPKYLFRKEGQNVTLSCEQNLNHDAMYWYRQDPGQGLRLIYYSQIVNDFQKGDIAEGYSVSREKKESFPLTVTSAQKNPTAFYLCASSIVGGEAFFGQGTRLTVV.

This chain connects TRBV11-2 to TRBJ1-2; D remains ambiguous. The CDR3 consists of 12 residues. Trimming left V 2 bases short and J 6 bases short, with 7 bases between. The germline V gene encodes CDR1 SGHAT and CDR2 FQNNGV. The chain's CDR3 is CASSLTVNGYTF. The CDR3 region has the DNA TGTGCCAGCAGCTTAACGGTCAATGGCTACACCTTC.

The chain has TRBV28 and TRBJ2-5; D is ambiguous. The CDR3 is 15 amino acids. Germline CDR1 is MDHEN and CDR2 is SYDVKM. V was trimmed by 1 base and J by 0 bases, leaving 9 bases between them. The CDR3 sequence: CASSLYPPYQETQYF. The CDR3 region has the DNA TGTGCCAGCAGTTTATATCCCCCGTACCAAGAGACCCAGTACTTC.

The chain couples TRBV6-1 to TRBJ2-7, with D perhaps matching TRBD1 (5 bases). CDR3 length equals 13 residues. Germline CDR1 and CDR2: MNHNS and SASEGT. V was clipped by 2 bases and J by 6 bases, with 11 bases between them. Here the CDR3 reads CASSESPGIEQYF. CDR3 bases: TGTGCCAGCAGTGAATCGCCAGGGATCGAGCAGTACTTC.